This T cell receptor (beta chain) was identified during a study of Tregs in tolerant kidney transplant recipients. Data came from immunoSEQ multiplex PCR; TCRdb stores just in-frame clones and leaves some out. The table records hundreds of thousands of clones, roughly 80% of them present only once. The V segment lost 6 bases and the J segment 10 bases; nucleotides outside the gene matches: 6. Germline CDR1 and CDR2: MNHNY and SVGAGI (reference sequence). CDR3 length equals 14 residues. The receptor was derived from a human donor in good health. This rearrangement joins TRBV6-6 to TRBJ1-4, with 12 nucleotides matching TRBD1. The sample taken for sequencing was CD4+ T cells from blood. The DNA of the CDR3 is TGTGCCAGCAGCGAAGGGACAGGGGGCCGAAAACTGTTTTTT. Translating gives CASSEGTGGRKLFF.